The 27 T cell receptor beta chains below were found in one sample sequenced in a study of siplizumab effects on memory and regulatory T cells. Generated by immunoSEQ multiplex PCR, the TCRdb table keeps only in-frame clones and is missing some. The table includes 100,000 or so clones, about 94% detected once. The source material was non-Treg CD4+ T cells sorted from blood. The source is a human donor in good health.

J is TRBJ2-4 and V is TRBV25-1; possibly TRBD2 for D (6 bases). The CDR3 length is 13 residues. Trimming left V 4 bases short and J 6 bases short, with 10 bases between. Germline V gives CDR1 MGHDK, CDR2 SYGVNS. For the CDR3, the DNA is TGTGCCAGCAGTGGGAGGGTCGGAAACATTCAGTACTTC. Encoded protein: CASSGRVGNIQYF.

The CDR3, as DNA: TGTGCCAGCAGCGGATGGATTTCGAGCTCCTACAATGAGCAGTTCTTC. This encodes CASSGWISSSYNEQFF. The rearrangement links TRBV5-4 to TRBJ2-1, with no clear D. This CDR3 spans 16 amino acids. Germline values: CDR1 SGHNT, CDR2 YYREEE (reference sequence). V lost 4 bases, J lost 0 bases, and 14 bases lay in between.

This chain's CDR3 is CASKFGSNQPQHF. CDR3 nucleotides: TGTGCCAGTAAATTCGGGAGCAATCAGCCCCAGCATTTT. V is TRBV19 and J is TRBJ1-5; D is unclear. Germline CDR1 reads LNHDA; CDR2 reads SQIVND (reference sequence). CDR3 length: 13 amino acids. V lost 7 bases to trimming and J lost 1 base, with 8 bases between them.

The chain is built from TRBV12-5 and TRBJ2-2, with 12 bases fitting TRBD2. Germline values: CDR1 LGHNT, CDR2 FRNRAP. Losses at the gene ends were 0 bases for V and 3 bases for J; bases not matched to a gene: 17. CDR3 size: 22 residues. Written as DNA, the CDR3 is TGTGCTAGTGGTTTGGTAGGGGCGGTGCTAGCGGGAGGGCATTTAGACACCGGGGAGCTGTTTTTT. Protein product: CASGLVGAVLAGGHLDTGELFF.

The rearrangement joins TRBV5-1 to TRBJ2-2; TRBD2 might be the D (6 bases). CDR1 and CDR2 (germline): SGHRS, YFSETQ. The CDR3 sequence is 16 residues long. The V end was cut by 4 bases, the J end by 2 bases, with 15 bases between. The DNA of the CDR3 is TGCGCCAGCAGCCCCGGGACTTTGAGAAACACCGGGGAGCTGTTTTTT. Amino acid sequence: CASSPGTLRNTGELFF. Full variable domain (remainder filled in from reference TRBV5-1 and TRBJ2-2): KAGVTQTPRYLIKTRGQQVTLSCSPISGHRSVSWYQQTPGQGLQFLFEYFSETQRNKGNFPGRFSGRQFSNSRSEMNVSTLELGDSALYLCASSPGTLRNTGELFFGEGSRLTVL.

V usage is TRBV25-1 and J usage is TRBJ1-1; TRBD1 is a possible D gene (5 bases). CDR1 is MGHDK and CDR2 is SYGVNS in the germline V gene. The CDR3 runs to 11 residues. V dropped 1 base and J dropped 10 bases, with 7 bases sitting between them. In DNA form, the CDR3 reads TGTGCCAGCAGTGAATCCGGGGGAGCTTTCTTT. This codes for CASSESGGAFF.

The rearrangement links TRBV18 to TRBJ1-4, with D hard to call. V shed 3 bases and J shed 6 bases, with 11 bases lying between them. This CDR3 comprises 14 residues. Germline V gene lookup returns CDR1 KGHSH and CDR2 LQKENI. CDR3 nucleotide sequence: TGTGCCAGCTCACCGCCGGACGGCCATGAAAAACTGTTTTTT. This encodes CASSPPDGHEKLFF.

This chain connects TRBV18 to TRBJ2-7, with D possibly TRBD1 on 6 matching bases. With 4 bases removed from V and 2 bases from J, the gap between germline ends came to 12 bases. CDR3 length: 14 amino acids. The germline V gene has CDR1 KGHSH and CDR2 LQKENI. The CDR3 protein is CASSLGQITYEQYF. CDR3 coding DNA: TGTGCCAGCTCACTAGGACAGATAACCTACGAGCAGTACTTC.

V gene TRBV30 combines with J gene TRBJ1-5; unclear D gene. Germline V gives CDR1 GTSNPN, CDR2 SVGIG (reference sequence). V lost 2 bases and J lost 1, with 9 bases in between. The CDR3 spans 14 residues. The CDR3, as DNA: TGTGCCTGGAGTCTATCGACCAGCAATCAGCCCCAGCATTTT. Protein: CAWSLSTSNQPQHF.

The gene calls are TRBV6-1 and TRBJ2-7; tentatively, D is TRBD2 (5 bases). The CDR3 length is 13 residues. V was clipped by 11 bases and J by 6 bases, with 20 bases between them. Germline V gene lookup returns CDR1 MNHNS and CDR2 SASEGT. CDR3 sequence reads: CAASGVLFPEQYF. In nucleotides, the CDR3 is TGTGCCGCCTCCGGGGTACTATTTCCCGAGCAGTACTTC.

The V and J genes are TRBV6-5 and TRBJ2-5, with D perhaps matching TRBD2 (6 bases). The CDR3 runs 15 residues. With 8 bases removed from V and 0 bases from J, the gap between germline ends came to 16 bases. Germline CDR1 and CDR2: MNHEY and SVGAGI. CDR3 region: CASHEAGTHQETQYF. In DNA form, the CDR3 reads TGTGCCAGCCACGAAGCAGGGACTCACCAAGAGACCCAGTACTTC.

The genes are TRBV11-3 and TRBJ2-3; 7 nucleotides line up with TRBD2. Trimming took 5 bases from V and 3 from J; bases not matched to a gene: 5. The CDR3 runs to 14 residues. Germline values: CDR1 SGHNT, CDR2 YENEEA. The CDR3: CASSQAGRTDTQYF. The CDR3 DNA reads as TGTGCCAGCAGCCAAGCGGGACGAACAGATACGCAGTATTTT.

The rearrangement joins TRBV28 to TRBJ2-3; D may match TRBD1 or TRBD2 (5 bases each). There are 15 residues in the CDR3. CDR1 is MDHEN, CDR2 SYDVKM, per germline. Trimming left V 4 bases short and J 4 bases short, with 15 bases between. CDR3: CASSWDLRAPDTQYF. In DNA, the CDR3 is TGTGCCAGCAGTTGGGACCTTAGGGCCCCAGATACGCAGTATTTT.

V usage is TRBV2 and J usage is TRBJ1-5; D gene uncertain. CDR3 size: 14 residues. Per germline, CDR1 SNHLY and CDR2 FYNNEI. Trimming stripped 6 bases from V and 4 bases from J, with 13 bases between. The CDR3 loop is CASSRHSPNQPQHF. CDR3 nucleotides: TGTGCCAGCAGCCGGCACAGCCCGAATCAGCCCCAGCATTTT.

The chain links TRBV6-5 to TRBJ2-7; TRBD2 agrees at 7 bases. Germline V gene lookup returns CDR1 MNHEY and CDR2 SVGAGI. Losses at the gene ends were 2 bases for V and 0 bases for J; bases not matched to a gene: 1. This CDR3 contains 14 residues. The CDR3 nucleotides are TGTGCCAGCAGTTACCGGACTAGCTCCTACGAGCAGTACTTC. Encoded protein: CASSYRTSSYEQYF.

The chain is built from TRBV5-1 and TRBJ2-5; D is uncertain. Germline V gene lookup returns CDR1 SGHRS and CDR2 YFSETQ. V was pared by 0 bases and J by 5 bases, with 11 bases between. The CDR3 runs to 14 residues. CDR3 coding DNA: TGCGCCAGCAGCTTGGCCACTGGTAGGGAGACCCAGTACTTC. Its protein product is CASSLATGRETQYF.

The sample holds one count of this clone. The chain recombines TRBV9 with TRBJ1-2; 8 bases agree with TRBD1. Germline values: CDR1 SGDLS, CDR2 YYNGEE. J gave up 3 bases and V 5 bases, and 3 bases lay outside the gene matches. The CDR3 is 13 residues long. CDR3 in DNA: TGTGCCAGCAGAAAGACAGGGGACTATGGCTACACCTTC. Translation: CASRKTGDYGYTF.

J is TRBJ2-2 and V is TRBV7-9, with 12 bases fitting TRBD2. The CDR3 spans 15 residues. After removal of 8 bases from V and 6 bases from J, the junction contained 7 bases not matched to a gene. The V gene's germline CDR1 is SEHNR and CDR2 FQNEAQ (reference sequence). DNA of the CDR3: TGTGCCAGCCGACTAGCGGGAGATGTACCCGGGGAGCTGTTTTTT. It codes for CASRLAGDVPGELFF.

This chain connects TRBV18 to TRBJ2-5; D is perhaps TRBD2 (6 bases). The CDR3 has 15 residues. The ends were cut back, 5 bases at V and 5 bases at J, with 18 bases in the middle. CDR1 is KGHSH, CDR2 LQKENI, per germline. CDR3 region: CASSEKTRGGETQYF. CDR3 coding DNA: TGTGCCAGCTCAGAAAAGACTAGAGGTGGGGAGACCCAGTACTTC.

A single count supports this clone. This sequence joins TRBV28 and TRBJ1-3; no clear D gene. The CDR3 loop spans 14 amino acids. Germline CDR1 reads MDHEN; CDR2 reads SYDVKM. Trimming left V 6 bases short and J 0 bases short, with 9 bases between. Here the CDR3 DNA reads TGTGCCAGCAGGGAGTTGCACTCTGGAAACACCATATATTTT. Its protein is CASRELHSGNTIYF.

The chain has TRBV7-7 and TRBJ2-7; perhaps TRBD2 as D (6 bases). The germline gives CDR1 SSHAT, CDR2 FNYEAQ (reference sequence). This CDR3 contains 14 residues. Trimming took off 5 bases at V and 7 bases at J, with 18 bases between the two ends. The CDR3 protein is CASSAGTFAGEQYF. Written as DNA, the CDR3 is TGTGCCAGCAGCGCAGGGACCTTTGCGGGGGAGCAGTACTTC.

The rearrangement links TRBV7-9 to TRBJ1-2; D might be TRBD1 (5 bases). V was clipped by 1 base and J by 4 bases, with 13 bases between them. The CDR3 runs to 15 residues. CDR1 is SEHNR, CDR2 FQNEAQ, per germline (reference sequence). CDR3 sequence (DNA): TGTGCCAGCAGCTTAGAAGTCTTGGGGGGCTATGGCTACACCTTC. Amino acid sequence: CASSLEVLGGYGYTF.

This chain connects TRBV28 to TRBJ1-5; 8 bases are a match to TRBD1. The CDR3 totals 12 residues. The V and J ends lost 6 bases and 8 bases, in that order; junction bases with no gene match: 3. The germline CDR1 and CDR2 sequences are MDHEN and SYDVKM. The CDR3 region has the DNA TGTGCCAGCAGATCAGGGGGCAAGCCCCAGCATTTT. It specifies CASRSGGKPQHF. Complete variable domain (other parts from reference TRBV28 and TRBJ1-5): DVKVTQSSRYLVKRTGEKVFLECVQDMDHENMFWYRQDPGLGLRLIYFSYDVKMKEKGDIPEGYSVSREKKERFSLILESASTNQTSMYLCASRSGGKPQHFGDGTRLSIL.

The rearrangement joins TRBV7-8 to TRBJ2-7; 9 positions agree with TRBD1. Losses at the gene ends were 1 base for V and 2 bases for J; bases not matched to a gene: 15. From germline, CDR1 is SGHVS and CDR2 FQNEAQ. The CDR3 spans 19 residues. CDR3 in amino acids: CASSLGTGAGAGSTYEQYF. CDR3 nucleotides: TGTGCCAGCAGCTTAGGGACAGGGGCAGGAGCGGGGTCCACCTACGAGCAGTACTTC.

The J gene is TRBJ2-7, the V gene TRBV28; D may be TRBD1 (5 bases). Trimming took off 3 bases at V and 6 bases at J, with 12 bases between the two ends. In germline, CDR1 is MDHEN, CDR2 SYDVKM. The CDR3 is made up of 13 amino acids. The CDR3 DNA reads TGTGCCAGCAGTTTTGTCAGGGTCGGCGAGCAGTACTTC. Its protein product is CASSFVRVGEQYF.

The chain recombines TRBV6-5 with TRBJ2-2; D ambiguous. CDR3 length: 13 amino acids. Trimming cost V 7 bases and J 4 bases, with 10 bases left between them. The germline V gene encodes CDR1 MNHEY and CDR2 SVGAGI. CDR3 sequence (DNA): TGTGCCAGCATTTCAAGCCCCACCGGGGAGCTGTTTTTT. It yields the protein CASISSPTGELFF.

This sequence joins TRBV2 and TRBJ1-2; TRBD1 is a possible D gene (6 bases). The germline gives CDR1 SNHLY, CDR2 FYNNEI. CDR3 size: 14 residues. Trimming pared 2 bases from V and 2 bases from J, leaving 9 bases between. The CDR3 nucleotides are TGTGCCAGCAGTGAACTCGGACAGAACTATGGCTACACCTTC. Protein sequence: CASSELGQNYGYTF.